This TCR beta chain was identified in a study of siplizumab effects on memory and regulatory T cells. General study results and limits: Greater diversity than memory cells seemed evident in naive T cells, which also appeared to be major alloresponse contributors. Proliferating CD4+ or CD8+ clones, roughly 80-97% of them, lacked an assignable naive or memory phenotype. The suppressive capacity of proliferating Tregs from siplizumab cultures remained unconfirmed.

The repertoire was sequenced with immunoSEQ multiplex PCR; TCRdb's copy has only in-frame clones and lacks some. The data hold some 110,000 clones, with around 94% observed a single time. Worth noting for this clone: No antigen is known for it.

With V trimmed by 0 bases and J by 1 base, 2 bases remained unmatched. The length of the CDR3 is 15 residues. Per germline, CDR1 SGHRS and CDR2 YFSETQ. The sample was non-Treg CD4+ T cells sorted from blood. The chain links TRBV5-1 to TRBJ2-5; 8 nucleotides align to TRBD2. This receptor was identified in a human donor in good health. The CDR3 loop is CASSLVAGGQETQYF. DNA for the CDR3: TGCGCCAGCAGCTTGGTCGCGGGGGGCCAAGAGACCCAGTACTTC.